What follows is one T cell receptor beta chain and its context. Its antigen is still unknown. This entry comes from a study of shared clonotypes between healthy human individuals. Study-wide context: Three plates each covered CD4 naive and memory; CD8 naive two, CD8 memory one.

Everyone who donated was a Caucasian adult who lived in Nashville, Tennessee. TCRdb's copy holds only in-frame clones and misses some; the assay was immunoSEQ multiplex PCR. The sample has a few million clones, approximately 95% seen once. The germline CDR1 and CDR2 sequences are SGHAT and FQNNGV. V was shortened by 5 bases and J by 1 base, with 11 bases between the two germline ends. The CDR3 has 15 residues. Study-level results: Despite large depth, sorted-subset datasets appeared incompletely sequenced.

Source material: naive CD4+ T cells from PBMCs. Subset here: CD45RA+ positively selected. The chain combines TRBV11-2 with TRBJ2-2; possible D gene TRBD1, 6 bases. The origin of this receptor is a man aged 18 to 30 in good health. Some clones in this sample may be carry-over from other donors' samples. The CDR3 DNA reads TGTGCCAGCAGCCCCCTACAGGGGAACACCGGGGAGCTGTTTTTT. Translation gives CASSPLQGNTGELFF.